These 32 T cell receptor beta chains share one sample of origin, sequenced in a study of control samples from healthy donors and cancer patients. Method: immunoSEQ multiplex PCR; TCRdb's copy keeps in-frame clones and lacks some. The table records 95,000 to 150,000 clones, around 89% of them present only once. Sequencing was carried out using blood. The receptors here all came from a man aged 50 or older in good health.

This clone has a single count. The sample contains more than one DNA sequence encoding this CDR3. The chain is built from TRBV30 and TRBJ1-5, with D uncertain. Germline loops: CDR1 GTSNPN, CDR2 SVGIG (reference sequence). This CDR3 spans 12 amino acids. Trimming took 2 bases from V and 6 from J, leaving 8 bases between them. Here the CDR3 reads CAWSTGFQPQHF. The CDR3 DNA reads TGTGCCTGGAGTACGGGTTTTCAGCCCCAGCATTTT.

The gene calls are TRBV29-1 and TRBJ1-1; TRBD1 agrees at 8 bases. The CDR3 sequence is 13 residues long. Germline values: CDR1 SQVTM, CDR2 ANQGSEA. J gave up 4 bases and V 3 bases, and 4 bases lay outside the gene matches. CDR3 amino acids: CSVDQGAGTEAFF. DNA for the CDR3: TGCAGCGTTGATCAGGGGGCGGGCACTGAAGCTTTCTTT.

This rearrangement joins TRBV4-3 to TRBJ1-1; no clear D. The V and J ends lost 1 base and 0 bases respectively, with 6 bases between them. Looked up from germline, CDR1 is LGHNA and CDR2 is YSLEER. This CDR3 spans 14 amino acids. The DNA for the CDR3 is TGCGCCAGCAGCCAAGTCCAGGTGAACACTGAAGCTTTCTTT. Residues: CASSQVQVNTEAFF.

The chain links TRBV18 to TRBJ1-2, with TRBD1 matching 10 bases. V lost 2 bases, J lost 6 bases, and 3 bases stayed unmatched. Germline values: CDR1 KGHSH, CDR2 LQKENI. The CDR3 extends over 14 amino acids. CDR3 residues: CASSPTGQGNGYTF. CDR3 nucleotide sequence: TGTGCCAGCTCACCAACGGGACAGGGGAATGGCTACACCTTC.

The chain joins TRBV29-1 to TRBJ2-7, with TRBD2 matching 9 bases. The germline V gene has CDR1 SQVTM and CDR2 ANQGSEA. The CDR3 totals 13 residues. The V segment lost 3 bases and the J segment 4 bases; nucleotides outside the gene matches: 4. The CDR3 sequence is CSVEGSGGYEQYF. CDR3 in DNA: TGCAGCGTTGAGGGTAGCGGGGGATACGAGCAGTACTTC.

In its sample, this clone was seen a few times. The V and J genes are TRBV5-1 and TRBJ2-7, with 9 nucleotides matching TRBD1. Germline lookup yields CDR1 SGHRS and CDR2 YFSETQ. V trimming: 5 bases; J trimming: 6 bases; junction bases outside the gene matches: 9. This CDR3 is built from 14 residues. The CDR3 spells CASSSDRGGREQYF. The CDR3 DNA reads as TGCGCCAGCAGTTCTGACAGGGGGGGGCGCGAGCAGTACTTC. The full variable domain, in which reference TRBV5-1 and TRBJ2-7 provide the parts outside the CDR3, is KAGVTQTPRYLIKTRGQQVTLSCSPISGHRSVSWYQQTPGQGLQFLFEYFSETQRNKGNFPGRFSGRQFSNSRSEMNVSTLELGDSALYLCASSSDRGGREQYFGPGTRLTVT.

The chain recombines TRBV4-1 with TRBJ2-5, with D possibly matching TRBD1 (6 bases). Trimming cost V 3 bases and J 4 bases, with 18 bases left between them. The germline gives CDR1 MGHRA, CDR2 YSYEKL. The length of the CDR3 is 16 residues. Written as DNA, the CDR3 is TGCGCCAGCAGCCAGGGTCGGGACATCTTGCGAGAGACCCAGTACTTC. This encodes CASSQGRDILRETQYF.

The rearrangement uses TRBV10-3 and TRBJ1-2; perhaps TRBD1 as D (5 bases). With 0 bases removed from V and 4 bases from J, the gap between germline ends came to 9 bases. The CDR3 has 14 residues. Germline CDR1 reads ENHRY; CDR2 reads SYGVKD. CDR3 residues: CAISESQGTYGYTF. The CDR3 DNA sequence: TGTGCCATCAGTGAGTCGCAGGGTACCTATGGCTACACCTTC.

This chain uses TRBV12-5 with TRBJ1-2, with D possibly matching TRBD1 (5 bases). Germline CDR1 and CDR2: LGHNT and FRNRAP. The length of the CDR3 is 13 residues. The V end lost 0 bases, the J end lost 7 bases, and 9 bases lay between the germline ends. This CDR3 is CASGLVLGGGYTF. The CDR3 DNA is TGTGCTAGTGGTTTGGTACTTGGGGGTGGCTACACCTTC.

This clone has only a few counts. The genes are TRBV9 and TRBJ1-6; a possible D gene is TRBD1 (5 bases). V was pared by 0 bases and J by 9 bases, with 13 bases between. The CDR3 totals 15 residues. Germline V gene sequence: CDR1 SGDLS, CDR2 YYNGEE. CDR3: CASSVGRDPSSPLHF. CDR3 sequence (DNA): TGTGCCAGCAGCGTAGGTCGGGACCCCAGTTCACCCCTCCACTTT. Complete variable domain (other parts from reference TRBV9 and TRBJ1-6): DSGVTQTPKHLITATGQRVTLRCSPRSGDLSVYWYQQSLDQGLQFLIQYYNGEERAKGNILERFSAQQFPDLHSELNLSSLELGDSALYFCASSVGRDPSSPLHFGNGTRLTVT.

The J gene is TRBJ2-2, the V gene TRBV13; 9 bases map to TRBD2. J gave up 3 bases and V 4 bases, and 3 bases lay outside the gene matches. Germline CDR1 PRHDT, CDR2 FYEKMQ (reference sequence). CDR3 length: 15 amino acids. The CDR3 bases are TGTGCCAGCAGCTCGCGGGGGGGCGACACCGGGGAGCTGTTTTTT. The encoded protein is CASSSRGGDTGELFF. Drawing the rest from reference TRBV13 and TRBJ2-2, the complete variable domain is AAGVIQSPRHLIKEKRETATLKCYPIPRHDTVYWYQQGPGQDPQFLISFYEKMQSDKGSIPDRFSAQQFSDYHSELNMSSLELGDSALYFCASSSRGGDTGELFFGEGSRLTVL.

This clone has just a few counts. The chain joins TRBV7-9 to TRBJ1-4; TRBD1 is a possible D gene (5 bases). The germline CDR1 and CDR2 sequences are SEHNR and FQNEAQ (reference sequence). The V gene lost 2 bases and the J gene lost 7 bases, with 17 bases spanning the gap. CDR3 length: 16 amino acids. This CDR3 reads CASSLLPSPGGEKLFF. The CDR3 region has the DNA TGTGCCAGCAGCTTACTCCCCTCTCCTGGGGGTGAAAAACTGTTTTTT.

V usage is TRBV5-6 and J usage is TRBJ1-4; 10 nucleotides agree with TRBD1. Per germline, CDR1 SGHDT and CDR2 YYEEEE. This CDR3 is 16 amino acids long. The ends lost 0 bases at V and 10 bases at J; junction bases unmatched: 9. The CDR3 nucleotides read TGTGCCAGCAGCTTGGAGTTCGGGGACAGGGGCGGAAAACTGTTTTTT. Encoded protein: CASSLEFGDRGGKLFF.

J is TRBJ1-2 and V is TRBV5-1, with a possible D match to TRBD1 (5 bases). The CDR3 has 14 amino acids. V was shortened by 3 bases and J by 7 bases, with 16 bases between the two germline ends. The germline V gene has CDR1 SGHRS and CDR2 YFSETQ. The DNA of the CDR3 is TGCGCCAGCAGCTCGTCGGGACCGCTCCTTGGCTACACCTTC. Its translation: CASSSSGPLLGYTF.

The CDR3 nucleotides read TGTGCCAGCTCACCACCGAATGGTCGCAGAACTAACTATGGCTACACCTTC. Residues: CASSPPNGRRTNYGYTF. J is TRBJ1-2 and V is TRBV18; D gene uncertain. The germline gives CDR1 KGHSH, CDR2 LQKENI. The CDR3 is made up of 17 amino acids. Trimming removed 0 bases at V and 0 bases at J, with 14 bases between.

The V gene is TRBV7-6, the J gene TRBJ2-1, with 7 bases aligning to TRBD1. CDR1 and CDR2 from the germline V gene are SGHVS and FNYEAQ. Losses at the gene ends were 5 bases for V and 8 bases for J; bases not matched to a gene: 9. The CDR3 has 14 residues. The CDR3 bases are TGTGCCAGCAGCCCTAGACCAGGGGGTGATGAGCAGTTCTTC. It translates to CASSPRPGGDEQFF.

The chain couples TRBV6-2 or TRBV6-3 to TRBJ2-2; TRBD2 might be the D (6 bases). The CDR3 is 15 amino acids. The V and J ends lost 6 bases and 4 bases respectively, with 15 bases between them. Germline loops: CDR1 MNHEY, CDR2 SVGEGT. This chain's CDR3 is CASSPSPGGTGELFF. The CDR3 DNA reads TGTGCCAGCAGCCCCAGCCCCGGGGGCACCGGGGAGCTGTTTTTT.

The V and J genes are TRBV5-4 and TRBJ1-6; a weak D match, TRBD1 (6 bases). The CDR3 consists of 14 residues. Per germline, CDR1 SGHNT and CDR2 YYREEE (reference sequence). V was clipped by 2 bases and J by 10 bases, with 13 bases between them. CDR3 amino acids: CASSLNREGSPLHF. The CDR3, as DNA: TGTGCCAGCAGCTTAAACAGGGAGGGCTCACCCCTCCACTTT.

This clone has just one count. The chain recombines TRBV5-6 with TRBJ1-1; possibly TRBD1 for D (6 bases). CDR3 size: 13 residues. Germline assignment: CDR1 SGHDT and CDR2 YYEEEE. V was cut by 4 bases and J by 4 bases, with 11 bases left in between. In DNA form, the CDR3 reads TGTGCCAGCAGCCTCAGGGGTGGCACTGAAGCTTTCTTT. Its protein is CASSLRGGTEAFF. Supplemented by reference TRBV5-6 and TRBJ1-1, the full variable domain reads DAGVTQSPTHLIKTRGQQVTLRCSPKSGHDTVSWYQQALGQGPQFIFQYYEEEERQRGNFPDRFSGHQFPNYSSELNVNALLLGDSALYLCASSLRGGTEAFFGQGTRLTVV.

This rearrangement joins TRBV9 to TRBJ1-1; 8 bases are shared with TRBD1. CDR3 length: 16 amino acids. The germline CDR1 and CDR2 sequences are SGDLS and YYNGEE. V lost 0 bases and J lost 8; bases outside the gene matches: 12. CDR3 amino acids: CASSVATSQGGVEAFF. The CDR3 DNA reads TGTGCCAGCAGCGTAGCTACCTCACAGGGGGGAGTCGAAGCTTTCTTT.

J is TRBJ1-6 and V is TRBV4-1; 10 nucleotides align to TRBD1. The CDR3 is 17 residues long. Per germline, CDR1 MGHRA and CDR2 YSYEKL. The ends lost 4 bases at V and 8 bases at J; junction bases unmatched: 11. Written as DNA, the CDR3 is TGCGCCAGCAGCCCGTTTACGACAGGGGGCGTAGATTCACCCCTCCACTTT. Translated, it gives CASSPFTTGGVDSPLHF.

The chain carries TRBV4-2 and TRBJ2-7; D gene unclear. Per the germline V gene, CDR1 is LGHNA and CDR2 is YNFKEQ. CDR3 length: 13 amino acids. Between the trimmed V and J ends, which lost 1 base and 6 bases, there was a span of 10 bases. CDR3 nucleotides: TGTGCCAGCAGCCAAGTTATGGATTCCGAGCAGTACTTC. This sequence encodes CASSQVMDSEQYF.

The V and J genes are TRBV7-9 and TRBJ1-2, with 10 nucleotides matching TRBD1. After removal of 5 bases from V and 6 bases from J, the junction contained 6 bases not matched to a gene. There are 14 residues in the CDR3. CDR1 and CDR2 (germline): SEHNR, FQNEAQ (reference sequence). The DNA for the CDR3 is TGTGCCAGCAGCCCGGGACAGGGGAGACATGGCTACACCTTC. Translated, it gives CASSPGQGRHGYTF.

The rearrangement uses TRBV24-1 and TRBJ2-3; TRBD2 agrees at 7 bases. Losses at the gene ends were 1 base for V and 1 base for J; bases not matched to a gene: 1. Germline assignment: CDR1 KGHDR and CDR2 SFDVKD. The CDR3 is 15 residues long. The CDR3 sequence is CATSDFRGGTDTQYF. The DNA for the CDR3 is TGTGCCACCAGTGATTTCCGGGGGGGCACAGATACGCAGTATTTT.

V gene TRBV7-8 combines with J gene TRBJ1-1; D unresolved. Germline lookup yields CDR1 SGHVS and CDR2 FQNEAQ. V was shortened by 5 bases and J by 4 bases, with 17 bases between the two germline ends. The CDR3 runs 15 residues. The CDR3 region is CASSPVRDYSTEAFF. The CDR3 DNA follows: TGTGCCAGCAGCCCTGTGCGGGATTACAGCACTGAAGCTTTCTTT.

This chain connects TRBV3-1 (or the pseudogene TRBV3-2) to TRBJ1-1; 10 nucleotides line up with TRBD1. This CDR3 has 13 residues. Germline CDR1 reads LGHDT; CDR2 reads YNNKEL (reference sequence). J lost 6 bases, V lost 4 bases, and 2 bases had no gene match. CDR3 nucleotides: TGTGCCAGCAGCCCCGGGACAGGGGCTGAAGCTTTCTTT. Its translation: CASSPGTGAEAFF.

CDR3 in amino acids: CASSFNRQGGYTF. In DNA form, the CDR3 reads TGTGCCAGCAGCTTTAATCGGCAGGGTGGCTACACCTTC. V usage is TRBV5-4 and J usage is TRBJ1-2, with D tentatively TRBD1 (5 bases). CDR1 and CDR2 (germline): SGHNT, YYREEE (reference sequence). V dropped 2 bases and J dropped 7 bases, with 12 bases sitting between them. The CDR3 sequence is 13 residues long.

The CDR3 bases are TGTGCCAGCAGCCCCGGGGACATACTTAATTCACCCCTCCACTTT. Its protein product is CASSPGDILNSPLHF. V gene TRBV14 combines with J gene TRBJ1-6; possibly TRBD1 for D (6 bases). The CDR3 is made up of 15 amino acids. V lost 4 bases to trimming and J lost 6 bases, with 13 bases between them. Germline-derived CDR1 and CDR2 are SGHDN and FVKESK.

A word on this clone: The germline gene is not matched at one end of the junction; a read error may be the cause. CDR3 bases: TGTGCCAGCAGGTTAGGGACAGGGAACACAGATACGCAGTATTTT. Protein sequence: CASRLGTGNTDTQYF. The V gene is TRBV7-9, the J gene TRBJ2-3, with 9 bases that match TRBD1. The CDR3 is 15 amino acids. Germline CDR1 and CDR2: SEHNR and FQNEAQ (reference sequence).

The chain uses TRBV6-5 and TRBJ1-5; D is possibly TRBD1 (5 bases). Trimming removed 9 bases at V and 0 bases at J, with 9 bases between. Germline CDR1 MNHEY, CDR2 SVGAGI. The CDR3 spans 13 residues. The CDR3: CASRQFSNQPQHF. The CDR3 nucleotides read TGTGCCAGTAGACAGTTTAGCAATCAGCCCCAGCATTTT.

This chain connects TRBV18 to TRBJ1-3; D not resolved. Deletions cut 1 base from V and 0 bases from J, with 7 bases between. The CDR3 sequence is 15 residues long. The germline CDR1 and CDR2 sequences are KGHSH and LQKENI. The CDR3 DNA reads as TGTGCCAGCTCACCACAACAAAACTCTGGAAACACCATATATTTT. It is translated as CASSPQQNSGNTIYF.

This sequence joins TRBV10-3 and TRBJ2-7, with 8 positions matching TRBD1. Per the germline V gene, CDR1 is ENHRY and CDR2 is SYGVKD. The J segment lost 0 bases and the V segment lost 7 bases, leaving 5 bases of the junction unmatched. This CDR3 is 14 amino acids long. CDR3 coding DNA: TGTGCCATCACCGCCGGGACAGGCTCCTACGAGCAGTACTTC. Its translation: CAITAGTGSYEQYF.